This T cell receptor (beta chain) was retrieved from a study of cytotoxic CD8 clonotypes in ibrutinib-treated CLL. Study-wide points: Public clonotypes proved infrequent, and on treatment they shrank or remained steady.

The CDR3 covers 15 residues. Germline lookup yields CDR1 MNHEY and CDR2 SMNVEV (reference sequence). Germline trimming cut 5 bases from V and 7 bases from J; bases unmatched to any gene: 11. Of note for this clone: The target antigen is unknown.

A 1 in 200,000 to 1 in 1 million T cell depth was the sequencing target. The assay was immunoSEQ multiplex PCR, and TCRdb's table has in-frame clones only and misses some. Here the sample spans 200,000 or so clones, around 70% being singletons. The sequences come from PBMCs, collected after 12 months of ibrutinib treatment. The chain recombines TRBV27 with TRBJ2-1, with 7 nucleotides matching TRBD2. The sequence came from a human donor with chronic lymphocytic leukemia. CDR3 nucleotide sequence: TGTGCCAGCAGTCTACGGGGGGTGACGACGAATGAGCAGTTCTTC. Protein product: CASSLRGVTTNEQFF.